Listed here is a single T cell receptor beta chain. The CDR3 contains 16 residues. The trim removed 0 bases at V and 4 bases at J, leaving 7 bases unmatched. Germline V CDR1 and CDR2: SGDLS, YYNGEE. Libraries were prepared by immunoSEQ multiplex PCR; TCRdb keeps only in-frame clonotypes and omits some of them. The sample has tens of thousands of clones; approximately 94% are singletons. The sample comes from a study of technical replicates of blood from a handful of donors. The clonotype was recovered from a human donor in good health. The chain is built from TRBV9 and TRBJ2-1; 7 nucleotides match TRBD1. Sequenced material: T cells isolated from PBMCs. This CDR3 reads CASSVDLRGRYNEQFF. The DNA for the CDR3 is TGTGCCAGCAGCGTAGATTTAAGGGGGCGATACAATGAGCAGTTCTTC.